One and the same sample provided the 31 T cell receptor beta chains below, sequenced in a study of T-cell reconstitution after alpha-beta-depleted transplantation in children. Unique molecular identifiers tagged the TCRbeta library. TCRdb ran MiXCR on the PCR reads and lists one entry per CDR3 protein. This table holds roughly 200,000 distinct CDR3 sequences, over 5.5% found once. The sequencing used PBMCs from the stem cell graft donor, collected from the stem cell graft. These receptors were collected from a human donor who donated a stem cell graft to a child with Wiskott-Aldrich syndrome.

Comment on this clonotype: A clone one base away is much larger, so this may be a read error. The J gene is TRBJ2-7, the V gene TRBV11-2, with unresolved D. The CDR3 covers 15 residues. The germline V gene has CDR1 SGHAT and CDR2 FQNNGV. CDR3 protein: CASILFGPAGYEQYF. The CDR3 bases are TGTGCCAGCATCTTATTCGGCCCAGCCGGCTACGAGCAGTACTTC.

In this sample, this clonotype turned up many times. The chain carries TRBV12-3 or TRBV12-4 and TRBJ1-4; D might be TRBD1 (5 bases). This CDR3 comprises 14 residues. V was shortened by 5 bases and J by 5 bases, with 12 bases between the two germline ends. The chain's CDR3 is CASSPQEANEKLFF. The CDR3 bases are TGTGCCAGCAGTCCACAGGAGGCCAATGAAAAACTGTTTTTT.

This clonotype was seen repeatedly, ten times or more. This chain uses TRBV5-1 with TRBJ2-2, with D perhaps matching TRBD2 (5 bases). This CDR3 has 12 residues. Trimming took off 5 bases at V and 3 bases at J, with 5 bases between the two ends. The germline V gene encodes CDR1 SGHRS and CDR2 YFSETQ. CDR3 residues: CASRRDTGELFF. CDR3 coding DNA: TGCGCCAGCAGGAGGGACACCGGGGAGCTGTTTTTT.

The sample holds many counts of this clonotype. The chain joins TRBV3-1 to TRBJ2-5; D is perhaps TRBD1 or TRBD2 (6 bases each). The V end lost 1 base, the J end lost 5 bases, and 8 bases lay between the germline ends. Germline V lookup: CDR1 LGHDT, CDR2 YNNKEL (reference sequence). This CDR3 spans 13 amino acids. The DNA for the CDR3 is TGTGCCAGCAGCCAAGGAGGGGGGGAGACCCAGTACTTC. Its translation: CASSQGGGETQYF.

This clonotype was seen many times. The rearrangement joins TRBV5-1 to TRBJ2-2; no reliable D call. Germline-derived CDR1 and CDR2 are SGHRS and YFSETQ. This CDR3 region has 14 residues. The germline V and J ends were trimmed by 6 bases and 1 base, with 10 bases remaining between them. As DNA, the CDR3 is TGCGCCAGCATGTCTTCAGTGAACACCGGGGAGCTGTTTTTT. Protein sequence: CASMSSVNTGELFF.

This clonotype has a handful of counts. This chain joins TRBV2 and TRBJ2-7; no clear D. The CDR3 runs 14 residues. Per the germline V gene, CDR1 is SNHLY and CDR2 is FYNNEI. V lost 1 base and J 3 bases, leaving 10 bases between the germline ends. The CDR3 coding sequence is TGTGCCAGCAGTGAAGACACGGGTTTCTACGAGCAGTACTTC. Protein: CASSEDTGFYEQYF. Combining the CDR3 with reference TRBV2 and TRBJ2-7 gives the whole variable domain EPEVTQTPSHQVTQMGQEVILRCVPISNHLYFYWYRQILGQKVEFLVSFYNNEISEKSEIFDDQFSVERPDGSNFTLKIRSTKLEDSAMYFCASSEDTGFYEQYFGPGTRLTVT.

This clonotype was seen ten or more times. The CDR3 sequence: CAISEDRGGNQPQHF. The CDR3, as DNA: TGTGCCATCAGTGAAGACAGGGGTGGAAATCAGCCCCAGCATTTT. The V call is TRBV10-3, the J call TRBJ1-5; 8 nucleotides line up with TRBD1. There are 15 residues in the CDR3. V shed 3 bases and J 4 bases; nucleotides not matched to a gene: 5. Germline assignment: CDR1 ENHRY and CDR2 SYGVKD.

Ten or more counts support this clonotype. The chain combines TRBV20-1 with TRBJ2-6; TRBD1 might be the D (5 bases). The CDR3 consists of 16 residues. V was trimmed by 1 base and J by 4 bases, leaving 14 bases between them. Germline loops: CDR1 DFQATT, CDR2 SNEGSKA (reference sequence). This CDR3 is CSARAKTATGANVLTF. CDR3 in DNA: TGCAGTGCTAGAGCGAAGACAGCTACCGGGGCCAACGTCCTGACTTTC.

This clonotype has a count of ten or more. The chain has TRBV4-3 and TRBJ2-3; tentative D call: TRBD2 (6 bases). CDR1 is LGHNA, CDR2 YSLEER, per germline. The CDR3 sequence is 18 residues long. With 0 bases removed from V and 1 base from J, the gap between germline ends came to 17 bases. The CDR3 coding sequence is TGCGCCAGCAGCCAAGAAACGTTCCCCGGGAGCGGCACAGATACGCAGTATTTT. This encodes CASSQETFPGSGTDTQYF.

The chain employs TRBV5-1 and TRBJ1-3; no definite D call. Germline CDR1 SGHRS, CDR2 YFSETQ. This CDR3 spans 16 amino acids. V gave up 2 bases and J gave up 0 bases, with 12 bases separating them. In DNA form, the CDR3 reads TGCGCCAGCAGCTTTGGTCGGATCTTCTCTGGAAACACCATATATTTT. Translating gives CASSFGRIFSGNTIYF.

This clonotype showed up many times. The chain combines TRBV10-2 with TRBJ2-7, with 11 bases lining up with TRBD1. Losses at the gene ends were 5 bases for V and 2 bases for J; bases not matched to a gene: 11. The CDR3 has 17 residues. CDR1 WSHSY and CDR2 SAAADI come from the germline V gene. In DNA, the CDR3 is TGCGCCAGCAGTCCTCGCCGGGACAGGGGGTTTGCCTACGAGCAGTACTTC. This sequence encodes CASSPRRDRGFAYEQYF.

The gene calls are TRBV10-3 and TRBJ1-1, with D unresolved. Trimming stripped 3 bases from V and 0 bases from J, with 11 bases between. Germline V gene lookup returns CDR1 ENHRY and CDR2 SYGVKD. The CDR3 has 15 amino acids. The CDR3 protein is CAISDPLPLNTEAFF. CDR3 DNA: TGTGCCATCAGTGATCCACTACCGCTGAACACTGAAGCTTTCTTT.

Ten or more counts support this clonotype. The chain links TRBV5-1 to TRBJ2-5, with 8 bases aligning to TRBD1. The V and J ends lost 4 bases and 2 bases, in that order; junction bases with no gene match: 4. The germline V gene encodes CDR1 SGHRS and CDR2 YFSETQ. The CDR3 is 14 amino acids. The CDR3 loop reads CASSRGDRQETQYF. The CDR3 nucleotides read TGCGCCAGCAGCAGGGGGGACAGGCAAGAGACCCAGTACTTC.

This clonotype came up many times. Here the CDR3 DNA reads TGCGCCAGCAGCTTGGATGGTAGCGGATCCTACGAGCAGTACTTC. The encoded protein is CASSLDGSGSYEQYF. The chain carries TRBV5-1 and TRBJ2-7; TRBD2 might be the D (6 bases). Germline-derived CDR1 and CDR2 are SGHRS and YFSETQ. Trimming removed 0 bases at V and 1 base at J, with 11 bases between. The CDR3 is made up of 15 amino acids.

This clonotype was recorded a few times. The rearrangement uses TRBV7-7 and TRBJ2-5, with D uncertain. Trimming took off 1 base at V and 9 bases at J, with 12 bases between the two ends. Germline-derived CDR1 and CDR2 are SSHAT and FNYEAQ (reference sequence). The CDR3 totals 13 residues. The CDR3 loop reads CASSLDNRLAQYF. CDR3 DNA: TGTGCCAGCAGCTTAGATAATAGACTGGCCCAGTACTTC.

This clonotype was counted ten times or more. The chain is built from TRBV5-1 and TRBJ2-1; 15 bases are shared with TRBD2. The CDR3 is 16 amino acids. V lost 4 bases to trimming and J lost 5 bases; unmatched junction nucleotides: 4. In germline, CDR1 is SGHRS, CDR2 YFSETQ. DNA for the CDR3: TGCGCCAGCAGCCCCAGGACTAGCGGGGGGGACAATGAGCAGTTCTTC. Amino acids: CASSPRTSGGDNEQFF.

This clonotype showed up many times. The gene calls are TRBV20-1 and TRBJ2-5; TRBD1 agrees at 12 bases. Trimming cost V 3 bases and J 5 bases; bases outside gene matches: 7. Germline CDR1 reads DFQATT; CDR2 reads SNEGSKA (reference sequence). The CDR3 length is 15 residues. The CDR3 bases are TGCAGTGCTAGCTGGGGACAGGGGGCACGTGAGACCCAGTACTTC. Translated: CSASWGQGARETQYF.

This clonotype occurred many times. CDR3 in amino acids: CASSLAIRTQNTEAFF. In DNA form, the CDR3 reads TGCGCCAGCAGCTTGGCTATCCGGACACAGAACACTGAAGCTTTCTTT. This chain uses TRBV5-1 with TRBJ1-1; maybe TRBD1 (5 bases). The CDR3 extends over 16 amino acids. Looked up from germline, CDR1 is SGHRS and CDR2 is YFSETQ. Trimming shortened V by 0 bases and J by 1 base, and 13 bases separated the two germline ends.

This clonotype was seen ten or more times. The chain combines TRBV20-1 with TRBJ1-6, with TRBD1 identical over 9 bases. The V segment lost 4 bases and the J segment 7 bases; nucleotides outside the gene matches: 5. Germline assignment: CDR1 DFQATT and CDR2 SNEGSKA (reference sequence). CDR3 length equals 14 residues. The CDR3 coding sequence is TGCAGTGCTACCCAGGACAGGGGAAATTCACCCCTCCACTTT. Amino acid sequence: CSATQDRGNSPLHF.

The V gene is TRBV3-1, the J gene TRBJ1-1; D is perhaps TRBD1 (5 bases). The germline gives CDR1 LGHDT, CDR2 YNNKEL (reference sequence). V lost 4 bases to trimming and J lost 1 base, with 10 bases between them. The CDR3 sequence is 14 residues long. CDR3: CASSPTAGNTEAFF. CDR3 coding DNA: TGTGCCAGCAGCCCGACAGCTGGGAACACTGAAGCTTTCTTT.

This clonotype was counted ten times or more. The CDR3 DNA sequence: TGTGCCAGCAGTTTAGACGGTGCAGATACGCAGTATTTT. Amino acid sequence: CASSLDGADTQYF. V gene TRBV12-3 or TRBV12-4 combines with J gene TRBJ2-3; D ambiguous. The CDR3 is 13 amino acids. Trimming removed 1 base from V and 4 bases from J, with 6 bases in between.

This clonotype was seen only once. A single base separates this from a much larger clone, so it may be a read error. The chain links TRBV20-1 to TRBJ2-7; TRBD2 matches at 10 bases. CDR1 is DFQATT and CDR2 is SNEGSKA in the germline V gene (reference sequence). The CDR3 is 11 residues long. The CDR3 loop reads CCARGGVAGGF. Here the CDR3 DNA reads TGCTGTGCTAGGGGCGGGGTAGCGGGAGGCTTC.

This clonotype was seen a few times. The V call is TRBV5-1, the J call TRBJ1-3; D is ambiguous. Germline V gene sequence: CDR1 SGHRS, CDR2 YFSETQ. There are 17 residues in the CDR3. The ends were cut back, 4 bases at V and 0 bases at J, with 17 bases in the middle. The CDR3 loop is CASSPGGTASSGNTIYF. CDR3 coding DNA: TGCGCCAGCAGCCCCGGCGGAACGGCCAGCTCTGGAAACACCATATATTTT.

The sample holds many counts of this clonotype. The rearrangement joins TRBV12-3 or TRBV12-4 to TRBJ2-1; D perhaps matches TRBD1 (5 bases). The CDR3 covers 15 residues. V shed 1 base and J shed 3 bases, with 10 bases lying between them. The CDR3 sequence is CASSLVGPGYNEQFF. The CDR3 coding sequence is TGTGCCAGCAGTTTAGTGGGGCCCGGCTACAATGAGCAGTTCTTC.

This clonotype showed up many times. The chain joins TRBV7-2 to TRBJ1-6; D not resolved. Per the germline V gene, CDR1 is SGHTA and CDR2 is FQGNSA. The V end was cut by 3 bases, the J end by 9 bases, with 18 bases between. This CDR3 comprises 16 residues. The DNA for the CDR3 is TGTGCCAGCAGCTTGTCTATGTCGGGTTGGGGTTCACCCCTCCACTTT. This gives the protein CASSLSMSGWGSPLHF.

The sample holds many counts of this clonotype. This chain connects TRBV10-2 to TRBJ1-5; perhaps TRBD1 as D (5 bases). CDR3 length equals 17 residues. Germline CDR1 is WSHSY and CDR2 is SAAADI. Trimming removed 0 bases from V and 2 bases from J, with 14 bases in between. The CDR3 region is CASSESKGVEGNQPQHF. CDR3 DNA sequence: TGCGCCAGCAGTGAGTCGAAAGGGGTTGAGGGCAATCAGCCCCAGCATTTT.

This clonotype was counted between two and nine times. The J gene is TRBJ2-5, the V gene TRBV30; D gene uncertain. Germline values: CDR1 GTSNPN, CDR2 SVGIG (reference sequence). The germline V and J ends were trimmed by 2 bases and 1 base, with 2 bases remaining between them. The CDR3 has 11 residues. The CDR3 DNA sequence: TGTGCCTGGAGTATCCAAGAGACCCAGTACTTC. This translates into CAWSIQETQYF.

This clonotype was recorded at least ten times. The rearrangement joins TRBV12-3 or TRBV12-4 to TRBJ2-1, with 10 bases fitting TRBD1. The CDR3 length is 17 residues. J was trimmed by 5 bases and V by 2 bases; bases with no gene match: 9. CDR3: CASSLKFRQGANNEQFF. CDR3 DNA sequence: TGTGCCAGCAGTTTAAAATTTAGACAGGGGGCGAACAATGAGCAGTTCTTC.

J is TRBJ2-5 and V is TRBV5-1, with D perhaps matching TRBD1 (5 bases). Germline-derived CDR1 and CDR2 are SGHRS and YFSETQ. Trimming took off 4 bases at V and 4 bases at J, with 20 bases between the two ends. The CDR3 has 16 residues. The CDR3: CASSTVDSPSLETQYF. CDR3 coding DNA: TGCGCCAGCAGCACAGTCGACAGTCCGTCTTTAGAGACCCAGTACTTC.

This clonotype has just a few counts. The chain has TRBV7-7 and TRBJ1-3; the match to TRBD1 covers 10 bases. The germline CDR1 and CDR2 sequences are SSHAT and FNYEAQ (reference sequence). CDR3 size: 14 residues. J gave up 9 bases and V 8 bases, and 10 bases lay outside the gene matches. CDR3 loop: CASGAGTGDSTIYF. The CDR3 DNA reads TGTGCCAGCGGAGCCGGGACAGGGGACAGCACCATATATTTT.

Remarks on this clonotype: This may stem from a read error, because a much larger clone lies one nucleotide away. The chain links TRBV20-1 to TRBJ2-1, with D unresolved. Looked up from germline, CDR1 is DFQATT and CDR2 is SNEGSKA (reference sequence). This CDR3 has 15 amino acids. CDR3 in amino acids: CSAGESRTPLNEQFF. DNA of the CDR3: TGCAGTGCTGGAGAAAGCAGGACCCCTCTCAATGAGCAGTTCTTC.